The rows below give T cell receptor beta chains drawn from one sample of a study of radiotherapy plus CTLA-4 blockade in lung cancer. Sequencing used immunoSEQ multiplex PCR; TCRdb keeps in-frame clones, though not all of them. The sample holds 35,000 to 50,000 clones, 65% to 75% seen once. This specimen consisted of peripheral blood, obtained from a patient treated with radiotherapy plus ipilimumab. The source of these receptors is a human donor with non-small cell lung cancer who had a partial response to radiotherapy plus ipilimumab. Each CDR3 is given with its conserved first and last residue. Fields, in order: clone size, D gene, J gene, V gene, CDR3 DNA, CDR3 protein. D genes are given only for firm matches. A row's size may be missing; if present it is once, few, many or a size class.

clone size: NA
D gene: NA
J gene: TRBJ1-2
V gene: TRBV9
CDR3 DNA: TGTGCCAGCAGGGCCTCAGGGGAGGGCTATGGCTACACCTTC
CDR3 protein: CASRASGEGYGYTF

clone size: once
D gene: NA
J gene: TRBJ2-3
V gene: TRBV21-1
CDR3 DNA: TGTGCCAGCAGCAACGGACTAGCGGGAGGGCCCGATACGCAGTATTTT
CDR3 protein: CASSNGLAGGPDTQYF

clone size: few
D gene: TRBD1
J gene: TRBJ1-2
V gene: TRBV5-1
CDR3 DNA: TGCGCCAGCAGCCTATGGACAGGGGGGGACTATGGCTACACCTTC
CDR3 protein: CASSLWTGGDYGYTF

clone size: once
D gene: TRBD1
J gene: TRBJ1-2
V gene: TRBV6-6
CDR3 DNA: TGTGCCAGCAGTGATCCCCGGGACAGGGCTGGTGGCTACACCTTC
CDR3 protein: CASSDPRDRAGGYTF

clone size: NA
D gene: TRBD2
J gene: TRBJ2-5
V gene: TRBV5-1
CDR3 DNA: TGCGCCAGCAGCACTGGACTAGCGGGAGGGAGAGAACAAGAGACCCAGTACTTC
CDR3 protein: CASSTGLAGGREQETQYF

clone size: NA
D gene: TRBD1
J gene: TRBJ1-1
V gene: TRBV6-5
CDR3 DNA: TGTGCCAGCAGGCCGGACAGGGGGCAAGGCACTGAAGCTTTCTTT
CDR3 protein: CASRPDRGQGTEAFF

clone size: NA
D gene: NA
J gene: TRBJ2-2
V gene: TRBV5-4
CDR3 DNA: TGTGCCAGCAGCTCCAAGGAGGGCACCGGGGAGCTGTTTTTT
CDR3 protein: CASSSKEGTGELFF

clone size: NA
D gene: NA
J gene: TRBJ1-4
V gene: TRBV7-9
CDR3 DNA: TGTGCCAGCAGCAGTAACAGGGATGCAACTAATGAAAAACTGTTTTTT
CDR3 protein: CASSSNRDATNEKLFF

clone size: NA
D gene: TRBD1
J gene: TRBJ2-2
V gene: TRBV7-9
CDR3 DNA: TGTGCCAGCAGCTTAGTCAGGGGGCGCACCGGGGAGCTGTTTTTT
CDR3 protein: CASSLVRGRTGELFF

clone size: NA
D gene: NA
J gene: TRBJ2-5
V gene: TRBV7-7
CDR3 DNA: TGTGCTAGCAGCCGATCCCAGAAAGAGACCCAGTACTTC
CDR3 protein: CASSRSQKETQYF

clone size: NA
D gene: NA
J gene: TRBJ1-1
V gene: TRBV6-1
CDR3 DNA: TGTGCCAGCAGTGAGGAGACTGAAGCTTTCTTT
CDR3 protein: CASSEETEAFF

clone size: NA
D gene: NA
J gene: TRBJ2-7
V gene: TRBV19
CDR3 DNA: TGTGCCAGTAGTTTCCGCGGCGACAGCTCCTACGAGCAGTACTTC
CDR3 protein: CASSFRGDSSYEQYF

clone size: NA
D gene: TRBD1
J gene: TRBJ1-1
V gene: TRBV6-1
CDR3 DNA: TGTGCCAGCAGTGCATCAGGGGGCACTGAAGCTTTCTTT
CDR3 protein: CASSASGGTEAFF

clone size: NA
D gene: NA
J gene: TRBJ1-1
V gene: TRBV18
CDR3 DNA: TGTGCCAGCTCACCCCGGACAGATCAGAACACTGAAGCTTTCTTT
CDR3 protein: CASSPRTDQNTEAFF

clone size: once
D gene: TRBD1
J gene: TRBJ1-1
V gene: TRBV30
CDR3 DNA: TGTGCCTGGGGACAGGGAAGGACTGAAGCTTTCTTT
CDR3 protein: CAWGQGRTEAFF

clone size: NA
D gene: NA
J gene: TRBJ1-4
V gene: TRBV4-1
CDR3 DNA: TGCGCCAGCAGCCAAATATCAGGGATTAATGAAAAACTGTTTTTT
CDR3 protein: CASSQISGINEKLFF

clone size: NA
D gene: TRBD2
J gene: TRBJ2-7
V gene: TRBV7-3
CDR3 DNA: TGTGCCAGCAGCTTAGCCCCGACTAGCGGATTCTACGAGCAGTACTTC
CDR3 protein: CASSLAPTSGFYEQYF

clone size: few
D gene: NA
J gene: TRBJ2-7
V gene: TRBV5-1
CDR3 DNA: TGCGCCAGCAGCTTGGCGAGCGGAGGGCCCTACGAGCAGTACTTC
CDR3 protein: CASSLASGGPYEQYF

clone size: NA
D gene: TRBD1
J gene: TRBJ1-2
V gene: TRBV19
CDR3 DNA: TGTGCCAGTAGTTTGGACAGGGGTGGCTACACCTTC
CDR3 protein: CASSLDRGGYTF

clone size: few
D gene: NA
J gene: TRBJ2-7
V gene: TRBV4-3
CDR3 DNA: TGCGCCAGCAGCCAAGATCTTCTAAGTGAGCAGTACTTC
CDR3 protein: CASSQDLLSEQYF

clone size: NA
D gene: NA
J gene: TRBJ1-1
V gene: TRBV2
CDR3 DNA: TGTGCCAGCAGTGTGACAGTTGAAGCTTTCTTT
CDR3 protein: CASSVTVEAFF

clone size: NA
D gene: TRBD2
J gene: TRBJ2-7
V gene: TRBV5-1
CDR3 DNA: TGCGCCAGCAGCTTAGGAGCGGGAGGCTCCACCTACGAGCAGTACTTC
CDR3 protein: CASSLGAGGSTYEQYF

clone size: NA
D gene: TRBD2
J gene: TRBJ2-7
V gene: TRBV7-2
CDR3 DNA: TGTGCCAGCAGCCCCCGGGGCTTTCGCGGGGGGGCGTCCTACGAGCAGTACTTC
CDR3 protein: CASSPRGFRGGASYEQYF

clone size: NA
D gene: TRBD2
J gene: TRBJ2-7
V gene: TRBV6-5
CDR3 DNA: TGTGCCAGCAGCTCGACTAGCGGGAGGTCCTACGAGCAGTACTTC
CDR3 protein: CASSSTSGRSYEQYF

clone size: NA
D gene: TRBD1
J gene: TRBJ1-5
V gene: TRBV27
CDR3 DNA: TGTGCCAGCAGTTCAGTCGGGACAGGTTATAGCAATCAGCCCCAGCATTTT
CDR3 protein: CASSSVGTGYSNQPQHF

clone size: few
D gene: NA
J gene: TRBJ2-1
V gene: TRBV6-5
CDR3 DNA: TGTGCCAGCAGGCCCCGGGACTCCAATGAGCAGTTCTTC
CDR3 protein: CASRPRDSNEQFF

clone size: NA
D gene: NA
J gene: TRBJ2-6
V gene: TRBV6-6
CDR3 DNA: TGTGCCAGCAGCCTCGGACAGAACTCTGGGGCCAACGTCCTGACTTTC
CDR3 protein: CASSLGQNSGANVLTF

clone size: NA
D gene: TRBD1
J gene: TRBJ1-5
V gene: TRBV29-1
CDR3 DNA: TGCAGCGTTGCTCCGGGACAGGGTGGGGGGAAGCAGCATTTT
CDR3 protein: CSVAPGQGGGKQHF

clone size: NA
D gene: TRBD1
J gene: TRBJ1-6
V gene: TRBV11-2
CDR3 DNA: TGTGCCAGCAGCCCAGGGGGGACAGGAAATTCACCCCTCCACTTT
CDR3 protein: CASSPGGTGNSPLHF

clone size: NA
D gene: NA
J gene: TRBJ2-5
V gene: TRBV7-9
CDR3 DNA: TGTGCCAGCAGCTTAGCGCATGGGGACATCCAAGAGACCCAGTACTTC
CDR3 protein: CASSLAHGDIQETQYF

clone size: NA
D gene: TRBD1
J gene: TRBJ2-7
V gene: TRBV7-9
CDR3 DNA: TGTGCCAGCAGCAACCGGGACAGGGGTAACGAGCAGTACTTC
CDR3 protein: CASSNRDRGNEQYF

clone size: NA
D gene: NA
J gene: TRBJ2-1
V gene: TRBV19
CDR3 DNA: TGTGCCAGTAGTCTGACAGGTAGCGAGGTCAATGAGCAGTTCTTC
CDR3 protein: CASSLTGSEVNEQFF

clone size: NA
D gene: NA
J gene: TRBJ2-1
V gene: TRBV7-2
CDR3 DNA: TGTGCCAGCAGCTTAGTATCCTACAATGAGCAGTTCTTC
CDR3 protein: CASSLVSYNEQFF

clone size: NA
D gene: NA
J gene: TRBJ1-2
V gene: TRBV27
CDR3 DNA: TGTGCCAGCAGTCCCAACCGGGAGAACTATGGCTACACCTTC
CDR3 protein: CASSPNRENYGYTF

clone size: NA
D gene: NA
J gene: TRBJ2-7
V gene: TRBV5-1
CDR3 DNA: TGCGCCAGCAGCGGGGCAGGGAAAACCTACGAGCAGTACTTC
CDR3 protein: CASSGAGKTYEQYF

clone size: once
D gene: TRBD1
J gene: TRBJ1-2
V gene: TRBV18
CDR3 DNA: TGTGCCAGCTCACCAGGGACAGGGGGGGCCTATGGCTACACCTTC
CDR3 protein: CASSPGTGGAYGYTF

clone size: few
D gene: NA
J gene: TRBJ2-5
V gene: TRBV19
CDR3 DNA: TGTGCCAGTAGTATGGGAGTTCAAGAGACCCAGTACTTC
CDR3 protein: CASSMGVQETQYF

clone size: NA
D gene: TRBD1
J gene: TRBJ2-5
V gene: TRBV9
CDR3 DNA: TGTGCCAGCAGCGCCCAGACAGGGGGTGGAGAGACCCAGTACTTC
CDR3 protein: CASSAQTGGGETQYF